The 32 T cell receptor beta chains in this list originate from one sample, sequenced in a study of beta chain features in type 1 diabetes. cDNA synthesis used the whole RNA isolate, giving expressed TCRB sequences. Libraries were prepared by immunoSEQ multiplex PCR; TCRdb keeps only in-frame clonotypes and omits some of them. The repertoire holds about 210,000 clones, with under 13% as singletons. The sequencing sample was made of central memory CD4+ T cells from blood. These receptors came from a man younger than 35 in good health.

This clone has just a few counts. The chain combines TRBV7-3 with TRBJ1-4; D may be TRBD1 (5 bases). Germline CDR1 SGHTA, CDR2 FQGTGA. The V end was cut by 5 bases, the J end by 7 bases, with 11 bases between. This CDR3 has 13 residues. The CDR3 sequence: CASSQTGREKLFF. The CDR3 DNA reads TGTGCCAGCAGCCAGACGGGGCGTGAAAAACTGTTTTTT.

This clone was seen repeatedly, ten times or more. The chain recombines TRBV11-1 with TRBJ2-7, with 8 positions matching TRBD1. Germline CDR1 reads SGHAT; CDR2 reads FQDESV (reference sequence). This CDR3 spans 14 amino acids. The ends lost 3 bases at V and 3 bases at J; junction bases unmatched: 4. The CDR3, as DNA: TGTGCCAGCAGCTTTTCTGGACAGGGCTACGAGCAGTACTTC. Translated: CASSFSGQGYEQYF. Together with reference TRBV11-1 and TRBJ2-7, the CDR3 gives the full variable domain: EAEVAQSPRYKITEKSQAVAFWCDPISGHATLYWYRQILGQGPELLVQFQDESVVDDSQLPKDRFSAERLKGVDSTLKIQPAELGDSAMYLCASSFSGQGYEQYFGPGTRLTVT.

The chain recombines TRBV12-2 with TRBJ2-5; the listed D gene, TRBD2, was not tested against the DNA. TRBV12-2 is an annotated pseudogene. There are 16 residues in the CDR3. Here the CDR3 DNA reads TGTGCAAGTCGCTTAGTACACGGGAGGGTCGGAGAGACCCAGTACTTC. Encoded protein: CASRLVHGRVGETQYF.

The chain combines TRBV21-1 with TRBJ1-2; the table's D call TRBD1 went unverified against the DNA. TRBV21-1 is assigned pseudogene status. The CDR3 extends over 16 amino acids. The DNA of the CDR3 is TGTGCCAGCAGCACACCCGGGACAGGGGGACACTATGGCTACACCTTC. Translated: CASSTPGTGGHYGYTF.

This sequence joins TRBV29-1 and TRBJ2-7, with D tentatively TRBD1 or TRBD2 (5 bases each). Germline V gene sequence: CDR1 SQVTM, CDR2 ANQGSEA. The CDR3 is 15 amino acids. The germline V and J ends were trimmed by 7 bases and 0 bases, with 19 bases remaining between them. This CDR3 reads CSANSDRGSSYEQYF. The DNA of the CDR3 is TGCAGCGCAAATTCCGACAGAGGGAGCTCCTACGAGCAGTACTTC.

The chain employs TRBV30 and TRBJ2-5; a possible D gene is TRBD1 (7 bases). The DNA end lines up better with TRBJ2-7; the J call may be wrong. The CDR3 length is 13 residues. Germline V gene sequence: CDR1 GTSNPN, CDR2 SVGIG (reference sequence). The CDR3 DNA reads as TGTGCCTGGAGTCAGGGGGGTCCCTACGAGCAGTACTTC. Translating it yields CAWSQGGPYEQYF.

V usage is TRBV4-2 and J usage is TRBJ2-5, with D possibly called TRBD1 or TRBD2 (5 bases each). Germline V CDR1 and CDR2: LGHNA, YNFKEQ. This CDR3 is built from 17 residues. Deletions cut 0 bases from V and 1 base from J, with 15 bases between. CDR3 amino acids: CASSQDRPGAGQETQYF. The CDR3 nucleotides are TGTGCCAGCAGCCAAGACCGACCTGGGGCGGGCCAAGAGACCCAGTACTTC.

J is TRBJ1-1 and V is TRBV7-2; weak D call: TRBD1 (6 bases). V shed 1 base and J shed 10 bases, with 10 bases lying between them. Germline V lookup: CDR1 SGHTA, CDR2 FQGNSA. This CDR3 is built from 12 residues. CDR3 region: CASSLEQGRAFF. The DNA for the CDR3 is TGTGCCAGCAGCTTAGAACAGGGTAGAGCTTTCTTT. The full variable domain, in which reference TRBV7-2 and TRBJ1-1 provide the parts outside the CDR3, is GAGVSQSPSNKVTEKGKDVELRCDPISGHTALYWYRQSLGQGLEFLIYFQGNSAPDKSGLPSDRFSAERTGGSVSTLTIQRTQQEDSAVYLCASSLEQGRAFFGQGTRLTVV.

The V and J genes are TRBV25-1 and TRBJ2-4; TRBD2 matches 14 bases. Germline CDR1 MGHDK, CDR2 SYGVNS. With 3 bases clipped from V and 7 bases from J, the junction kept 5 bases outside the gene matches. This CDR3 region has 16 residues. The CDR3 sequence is CASSDYGLAGGNIQYF. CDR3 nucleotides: TGTGCCAGCAGTGATTATGGACTAGCGGGGGGTAACATTCAGTACTTC.

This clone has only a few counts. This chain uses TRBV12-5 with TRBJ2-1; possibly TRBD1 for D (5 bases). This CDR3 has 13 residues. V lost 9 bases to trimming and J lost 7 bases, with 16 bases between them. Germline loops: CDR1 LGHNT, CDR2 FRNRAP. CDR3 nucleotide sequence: TGTGCTAGAGAAGGGGATACAAGGAATGAGCAGTTCTTC. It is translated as CAREGDTRNEQFF. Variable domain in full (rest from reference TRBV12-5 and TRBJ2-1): DARVTQTPRHKVTEMGQEVTMRCQPILGHNTVFWYRQTMMQGLELLAYFRNRAPLDDSGMPKDRFSAEMPDATLATLKIQPSEPRDSAVYFCAREGDTRNEQFFGPGTRLTVL.

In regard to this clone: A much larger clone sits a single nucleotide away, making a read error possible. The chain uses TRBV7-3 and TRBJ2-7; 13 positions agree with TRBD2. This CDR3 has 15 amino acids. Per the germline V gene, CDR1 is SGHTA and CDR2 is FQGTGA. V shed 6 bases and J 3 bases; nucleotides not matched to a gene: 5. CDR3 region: CASRPGLAGDYEQYF. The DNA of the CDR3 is TGTGCCAGCAGACCCGGACTAGCGGGAGACTACGAGCAGTACTTC.

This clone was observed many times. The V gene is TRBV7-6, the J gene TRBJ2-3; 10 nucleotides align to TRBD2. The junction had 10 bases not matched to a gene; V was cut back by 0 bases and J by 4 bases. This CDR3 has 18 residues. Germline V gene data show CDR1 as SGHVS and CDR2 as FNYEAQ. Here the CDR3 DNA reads TGTGCCAGCAGCTTAGCGCTTTCCCTAGCGGGAGAGGCAGATACGCAGTATTTT. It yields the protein CASSLALSLAGEADTQYF.

The CDR3 DNA reads TGTGCCATCAGTGAGGCGGGACAGGGGAAACACGAGCAGTACTTC. Translated: CAISEAGQGKHEQYF. The gene calls are TRBV10-3 and TRBJ2-7; 10 bases line up with TRBD1. This CDR3 is built from 15 residues. CDR1 is ENHRY, CDR2 SYGVKD, per germline. With 2 bases clipped from V and 5 bases from J, the junction kept 6 bases outside the gene matches.

For the CDR3, the DNA is TGTGCCAGCAGCGCCAGCACAGATACGCAGTATTTT. It yields the protein CASSASTDTQYF. The rearrangement uses TRBV11-2 and TRBJ2-3; D is undetermined. Trimming left V 5 bases short and J 0 bases short, with 3 bases between. Germline V gene data show CDR1 as SGHAT and CDR2 as FQNNGV. CDR3 length: 12 amino acids.

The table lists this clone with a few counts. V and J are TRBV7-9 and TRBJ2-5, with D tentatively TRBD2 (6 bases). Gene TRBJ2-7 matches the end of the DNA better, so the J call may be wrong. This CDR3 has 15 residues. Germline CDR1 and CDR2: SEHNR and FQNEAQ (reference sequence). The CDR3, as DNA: TGTGCCAGCAGCCCCCGTGGGGGGATCGCCTACGAGCAGTACTTC. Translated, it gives CASSPRGGIAYEQYF.

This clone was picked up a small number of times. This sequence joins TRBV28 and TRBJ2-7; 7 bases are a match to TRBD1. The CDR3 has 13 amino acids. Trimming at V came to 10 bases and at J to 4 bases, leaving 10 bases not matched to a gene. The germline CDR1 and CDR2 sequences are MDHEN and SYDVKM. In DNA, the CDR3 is TGTGCCACCACCTATGGGACAGTATACGAGCAGTACTTC. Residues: CATTYGTVYEQYF. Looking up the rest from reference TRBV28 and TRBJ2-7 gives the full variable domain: DVKVTQSSRYLVKRTGEKVFLECVQDMDHENMFWYRQDPGLGLRLIYFSYDVKMKEKGDIPEGYSVSREKKERFSLILESASTNQTSMYLCATTYGTVYEQYFGPGTRLTVT.

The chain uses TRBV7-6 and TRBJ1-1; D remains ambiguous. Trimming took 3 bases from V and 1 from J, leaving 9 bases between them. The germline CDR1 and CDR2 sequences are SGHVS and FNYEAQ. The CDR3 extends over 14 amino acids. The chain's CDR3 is CASSLVAGNTEAFF. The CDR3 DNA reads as TGTGCCAGCAGCTTGGTCGCAGGGAACACTGAAGCTTTCTTT.

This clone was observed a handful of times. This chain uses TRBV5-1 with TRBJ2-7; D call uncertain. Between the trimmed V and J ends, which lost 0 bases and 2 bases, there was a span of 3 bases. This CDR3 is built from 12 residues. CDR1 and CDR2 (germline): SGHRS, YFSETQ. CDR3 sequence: CASSLDTYEQYF. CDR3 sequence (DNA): TGCGCCAGCAGCTTGGACACCTACGAGCAGTACTTC.

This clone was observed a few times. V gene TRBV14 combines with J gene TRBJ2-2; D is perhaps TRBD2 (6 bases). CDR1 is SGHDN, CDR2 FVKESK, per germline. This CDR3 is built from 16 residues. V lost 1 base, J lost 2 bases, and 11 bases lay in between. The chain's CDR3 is CASSQGQGLNTGELFF. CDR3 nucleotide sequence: TGTGCCAGCAGCCAAGGCCAGGGACTCAACACCGGGGAGCTGTTTTTT.

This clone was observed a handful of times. The CDR3 DNA reads TGTGCCTGGAGTGTCCGCCTAGCGGGAGGGCCGGGTACGCAGTATTTT. It encodes CAWSVRLAGGPGTQYF. The chain has TRBV30 and TRBJ2-3; 12 nucleotides line up with TRBD2. With V trimmed by 0 bases and J by 8 bases, 9 bases remained unmatched. The CDR3 consists of 16 residues. Germline V gene sequence: CDR1 GTSNPN, CDR2 SVGIG (reference sequence). The entire variable domain, with the rest obtained from reference TRBV30 and TRBJ2-3, is as follows: SQTIHQWPATLVQPVGSPLSLECTVEGTSNPNLYWYRQAAGRGLQLLFYSVGIGQISSEVPQNLSASRPQDRQFILSSKKLLLSDSGFYLCAWSVRLAGGPGTQYFGPGTRLTVL.

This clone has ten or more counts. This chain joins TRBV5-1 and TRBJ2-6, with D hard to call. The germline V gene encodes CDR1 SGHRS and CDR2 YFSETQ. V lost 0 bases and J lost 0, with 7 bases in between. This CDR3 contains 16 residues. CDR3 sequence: CASSLGGSSGANVLTF. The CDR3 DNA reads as TGCGCCAGCAGCTTGGGGGGAAGCTCTGGGGCCAACGTCCTGACTTTC.

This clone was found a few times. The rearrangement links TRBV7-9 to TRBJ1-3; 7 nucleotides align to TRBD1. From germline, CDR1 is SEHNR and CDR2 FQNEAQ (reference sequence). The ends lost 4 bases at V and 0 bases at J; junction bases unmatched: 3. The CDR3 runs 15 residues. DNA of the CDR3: TGTGCCAGCAGCTACAGGGGATTCTCTGGAAACACCATATATTTT. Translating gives CASSYRGFSGNTIYF.

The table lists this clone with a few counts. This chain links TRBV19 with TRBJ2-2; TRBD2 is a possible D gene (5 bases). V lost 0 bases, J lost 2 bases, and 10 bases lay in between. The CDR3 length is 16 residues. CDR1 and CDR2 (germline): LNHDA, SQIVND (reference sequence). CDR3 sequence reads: CASSIDQRANTGELFF. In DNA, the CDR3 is TGTGCCAGTAGTATAGATCAGAGGGCTAACACCGGGGAGCTGTTTTTT.

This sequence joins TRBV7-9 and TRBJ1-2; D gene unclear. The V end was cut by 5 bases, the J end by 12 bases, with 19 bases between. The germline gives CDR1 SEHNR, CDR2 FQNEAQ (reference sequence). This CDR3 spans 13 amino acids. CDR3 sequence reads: CASSQERVLVHTF. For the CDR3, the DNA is TGTGCCAGCAGCCAGGAGAGGGTTTTAGTCCACACCTTC.

The CDR3 DNA is TGCGCCAGCAGGCTTTTCGGCTCTGGAAACACCATATATTTT. Translating gives CASRLFGSGNTIYF. The rearrangement links TRBV10-2 to TRBJ1-3, with unresolved D. Trimming removed 6 bases from V and 0 bases from J, with 9 bases in between. The CDR3 extends over 14 amino acids. CDR1 and CDR2 from the germline V gene are WSHSY and SAAADI.

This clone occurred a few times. The CDR3 region has the DNA TGTGCCAGCAGTTATATGGCGGCCACCTACAATGAGCAGTTCTTC. Translation gives CASSYMAATYNEQFF. This chain links TRBV6-5 with TRBJ2-1; D is undetermined. Germline values: CDR1 MNHEY, CDR2 SVGAGI. V lost 3 bases to trimming and J lost 2 bases, with 11 bases between them. The CDR3 runs to 15 residues.

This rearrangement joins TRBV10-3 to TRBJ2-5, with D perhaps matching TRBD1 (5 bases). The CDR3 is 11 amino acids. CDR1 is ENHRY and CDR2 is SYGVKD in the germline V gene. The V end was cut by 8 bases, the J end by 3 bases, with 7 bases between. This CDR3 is CAIGAEETQYF. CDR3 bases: TGTGCCATCGGGGCAGAAGAGACCCAGTACTTC.

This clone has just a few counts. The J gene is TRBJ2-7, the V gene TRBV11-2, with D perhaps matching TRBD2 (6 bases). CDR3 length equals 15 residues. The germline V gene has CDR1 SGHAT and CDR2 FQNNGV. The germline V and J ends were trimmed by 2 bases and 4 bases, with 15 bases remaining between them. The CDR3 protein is CASSLIPTGGYEQYF. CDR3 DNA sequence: TGTGCCAGCAGCTTAATACCTACAGGAGGGTACGAGCAGTACTTC. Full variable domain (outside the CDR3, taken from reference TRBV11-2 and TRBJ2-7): EAGVAQSPRYKIIEKRQSVAFWCNPISGHATLYWYQQILGQGPKLLIQFQNNGVVDDSQLPKDRFSAERLKGVDSTLKIQPAKLEDSAVYLCASSLIPTGGYEQYFGPGTRLTVT.

CDR3 loop: CANLWTRRYNEQFF. DNA of the CDR3: TGTGCCAACCTTTGGACGAGGAGGTACAATGAGCAGTTCTTC. This chain uses TRBV5-4 with TRBJ2-1; possible D gene TRBD2, 5 bases. Germline values: CDR1 SGHNT, CDR2 YYREEE (reference sequence). Trimming stripped 9 bases from V and 4 bases from J, with 17 bases between. The CDR3 spans 14 residues.

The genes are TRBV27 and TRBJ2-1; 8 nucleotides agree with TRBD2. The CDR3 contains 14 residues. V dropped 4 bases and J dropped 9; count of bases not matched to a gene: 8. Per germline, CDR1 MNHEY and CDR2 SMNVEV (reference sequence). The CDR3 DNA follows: TGTGCCAGCAGTTCCAGCGGGAGTTGGGGTGAGCAGTTCTTC. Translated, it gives CASSSSGSWGEQFF.

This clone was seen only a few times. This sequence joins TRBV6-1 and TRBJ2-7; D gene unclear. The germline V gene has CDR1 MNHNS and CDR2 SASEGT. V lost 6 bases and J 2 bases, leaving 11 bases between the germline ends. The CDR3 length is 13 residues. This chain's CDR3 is CASSKDRAYEQYF. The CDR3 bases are TGTGCCAGCAGCAAAGATCGGGCCTACGAGCAGTACTTC.

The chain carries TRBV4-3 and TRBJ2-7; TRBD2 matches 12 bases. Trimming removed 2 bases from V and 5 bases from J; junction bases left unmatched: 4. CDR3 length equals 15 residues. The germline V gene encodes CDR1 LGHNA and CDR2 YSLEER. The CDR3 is CASSQPTSGSDEQYF. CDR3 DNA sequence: TGCGCCAGCAGCCAACCGACTAGCGGGAGCGACGAGCAGTACTTC.